This TCR beta chain appears in the sequencing data of a study of blood T cell repertoires in COVID-19. Turning to the study itself: COVID-19 samples, acute and convalescent, were from the United States, Italy and Spain. Nucleic acid was either cDNA or gDNA, and it came from T cells, B-cell-depleted T cells, or PBMCs.

CDR1 and CDR2 from the germline V gene are KGHSH and LQKENI. The CDR3 has 15 residues. Trimming took 3 bases from V and 0 from J, leaving 9 bases between them. Original processing methods: Amplified reference gene primers provided the basis for estimating nucleated cell counts. TCRdb's copy holds only in-frame clones and misses some; the assay was immunoSEQ multiplex PCR. For V, J and clone size, that table is used; D and trimming come from the DNA. This sample carries 70,000 to 80,000 clones, around 86% of them seen once, and the ten largest clones take around 12%. This clone was counted once. The origin of this receptor is a human donor in a cohort sampled during active COVID-19. The V gene is TRBV18, the J gene TRBJ1-3; D unclear. The sample was peripheral blood. The CDR3 protein is CASSPPIPSGNTIYF. CDR3 in DNA: TGTGCCAGCTCACCCCCTATACCCTCTGGAAACACCATATATTTT.